The rows below give T cell receptor beta chains drawn from one sample of a study of response to subunit inactivated influenza vaccine. One entry per CDR3 protein, called by TCRdb with MiXCR from the RT-PCR reads. The sample lists 500,000 to 550,000 distinct CDR3 sequences; approximately 20% were seen once. Another study also made use of these data, one on T cells expressing NK-cell markers.

The sequencing here drew on CD4+ T cells sorted from PBMCs, taken less than 13 days after vaccination. The receptors originated from a man aged 50 to 59 who received an inactivated influenza vaccine. Both conserved end residues are part of each CDR3. The D gene is left open where the match is weak. Some rows mark clone size as missing; the rest say once, few, many or name a class of expanded clone.

DNA,CDR3,D,V,size,J
TGCGCCAGCAGCCAGGACAGGCGGGGGGACATTCAGTACTTC,CASSQDRRGDIQYF,-,TRBV4-3,-,TRBJ2-4
TGTGCCAGCAGCCGAACTAGGACAAACTACGAGCAGTACTTC,CASSRTRTNYEQYF,-,TRBV11-1,few,TRBJ2-7
TGTGCCAGCGGAACCAGGGGGTCAATCTCCAATCAGCCCCAGCATTTT,CASGTRGSISNQPQHF,TRBD1,TRBV12-3/TRBV12-4,once,TRBJ1-5
TGTGCCATCAGTGAGTCTATCGGGGGGGCCACCTACAATGAGCAGTTCTTC,CAISESIGGATYNEQFF,TRBD2,TRBV10-3,-,TRBJ2-1
TGCAGCGCCGGGTGGCAGTACAATGAGCAGTTCTTC,CSAGWQYNEQFF,-,TRBV29-1,-,TRBJ2-1
TGTGCCAGCAGAATTTCGACAGGGGGCTATTCACCCCTCCACTTT,CASRISTGGYSPLHF,TRBD1,TRBV6-1,few,TRBJ1-6
TGTGCCAGCAGCCAGCCCCTTGGGACCCAGTACTTC,CASSQPLGTQYF,-,TRBV3-1,-,TRBJ2-5
TGTGCCAGCAGCTTAGATGCGGGCGGGGGGCCCTACGAGCAGTACTTC,CASSLDAGGGPYEQYF,TRBD2,TRBV7-2,-,TRBJ2-7
TGTGCCAGCAGTCGGACTGGAAAAGAGACCCAGTACTTC,CASSRTGKETQYF,-,TRBV2,few,TRBJ2-5
TGTGCCAGCAGTCGACCACGCGTCTCCTACGAGCAGTACTTC,CASSRPRVSYEQYF,-,TRBV12-3/TRBV12-4,many,TRBJ2-7
TGTGCCAGCACCTTTGGGAAGAACACTGAAGCTTTCTTT,CASTFGKNTEAFF,-,TRBV12-3/TRBV12-4,few,TRBJ1-1
TGCAGCCAGCTCCTACCCCCCCACGAGCAGTACTTC,CSQLLPPHEQYF,-,TRBV29-1,few,TRBJ2-7
TGCAGTGCTGTACCGAGAGAGCAGCAGTTCTTC,CSAVPREQQFF,-,TRBV20-1,few,TRBJ2-1
TGTGCCAGCAGGTCTTGGGACGGTGGCACAGATACGCAGTATTTT,CASRSWDGGTDTQYF,-,TRBV7-2,-,TRBJ2-3
TGTGCCAGCAGCTTAGGGACTACCGTCGTCCCCGACAATGAGCAGTTCTTC,CASSLGTTVVPDNEQFF,-,TRBV7-2,-,TRBJ2-1
TGCGCCAGCAGCCAGGTGGGGGATGAGCAGTTCTTC,CASSQVGDEQFF,-,TRBV4-3,-,TRBJ2-1
TGTGCCAGCGGCGGTGGCTTGGTGGGGAGTGAGCAGTTCTTC,CASGGGLVGSEQFF,-,TRBV12-3/TRBV12-4,few,TRBJ2-1
TGTGCTAGTGGTTTCCTCCTAGATACGCAGTATTTT,CASGFLLDTQYF,-,TRBV12-5,-,TRBJ2-3
TGTGCCAGCAGTGATCGGGGCGCCGGAGAGACCCAGTACTTC,CASSDRGAGETQYF,-,TRBV25-1,few,TRBJ2-5
TGCAGTGCTGACGCAGGAGGGAGAGCGTACTATGGCTACACCTTC,CSADAGGRAYYGYTF,-,TRBV20-1,few,TRBJ1-2